This is a list of T cell receptor beta chains from one sample in a study of CD8 T cells in Susac syndrome. TCRdb reanalysed the immunoSEQ multiplex PCR reads using MiXCR and keeps one entry per CDR3 protein. The table has approximately 130,000 distinct CDR3 sequences, 91% seen once. The specimen was CD8+ T cells from PBMCs. These receptors all come from a human donor with multiple sclerosis. CDR3s leave out the opening cysteine and the closing phenylalanine or tryptophan. For some rows the clone size is stated as once, few or many, or as a class when expanded; others skip it.

V,length,size,CDR3
TRBV25-1,11,NA,ASTPGASQRAF
TRBV16,14,NA,ASSQTQQGMNYGYT
TRBV7-2,13,NA,ASSPGMLGLETQY
TRBV19,12,NA,ASSYQYSNQPQH
TRBV5-4,12,once,ASSLGNVNTEAF
TRBV29-1,11,NA,SVFGSTFYEQY
TRBV7-9,11,NA,ARGAASNNEQF
TRBV7-9,14,NA,ASSTGQAYPYNEQF
TRBV7-9,12,NA,ASSLVGPGNTIY
TRBV29-1,9,once,SVVRDTEAF
TRBV13,16,NA,ASSLGLPDEGQNTEAF
TRBV30,15,once,AWSGFPGTHMNTEAF
TRBV6-5,13,NA,ASSAELSSYNEQF
TRBV18,19,once,ASSPLGDPGTSGRALYEQY
TRBV29-1,10,NA,SLSAPTDTQY
TRBV7-2,11,NA,ASSPTSGAEQY
TRBV28,13,NA,ASSSGREEDYGYT
TRBV5-6,9,once,ASSLQTGYT
TRBV5-1,13,once,ASSPIMEEAGELF
TRBV19,11,NA,ASSYTMNTEAF